Shown below are 22 T cell receptor beta chains from a single sample sequenced in a study of OX40 agonist ivuxolimab in advanced cancers. Generated by immunoSEQ multiplex PCR, the TCRdb table keeps only in-frame clones and is missing some. The data show about 45,000 clones, around 89% seen once. Material: CD4+ or CD8+ T cells sorted from blood, obtained in a trial of the OX40 agonist ivuxolimab. Receptors originate from an adult with an advanced solid tumor such as melanoma, head and neck, liver or kidney cancer.

In its sample, this clone was seen a few times. The chain carries TRBV27 and TRBJ2-3; tentatively, D is TRBD1 (6 bases). The germline CDR1 and CDR2 sequences are MNHEY and SMNVEV (reference sequence). Trimming removed 7 bases from V and 2 bases from J, with 19 bases in between. This CDR3 has 16 residues. The CDR3 region is CASTWTAHSLTDTQYF. CDR3 coding DNA: TGTGCCAGCACCTGGACAGCCCATTCCCTCACAGATACGCAGTATTTT.

The chain recombines TRBV19 with TRBJ2-5; no definite D call. Germline V CDR1 and CDR2: LNHDA, SQIVND (reference sequence). The CDR3 length is 13 residues. With 3 bases removed from V and 2 bases from J, the gap between germline ends came to 7 bases. The CDR3 DNA reads as TGTGCCAGTAGTATCCTTGGTCAAGAGACCCAGTACTTC. Translated: CASSILGQETQYF.

This chain joins TRBV9 and TRBJ1-3, with 8 bases aligning to TRBD1. The trim removed 4 bases at V and 4 bases at J, leaving 13 bases unmatched. The CDR3 totals 17 residues. Germline V gene sequence: CDR1 SGDLS, CDR2 YYNGEE. The CDR3 reads CASSLGQGKSSGNTIYF. The CDR3 DNA is TGTGCCAGCAGCCTAGGACAGGGTAAAAGTTCGGGAAACACCATATATTTT. Complete variable domain (other parts from reference TRBV9 and TRBJ1-3): DSGVTQTPKHLITATGQRVTLRCSPRSGDLSVYWYQQSLDQGLQFLIQYYNGEERAKGNILERFSAQQFPDLHSELNLSSLELGDSALYFCASSLGQGKSSGNTIYFGEGSWLTVV.

The chain joins TRBV27 to TRBJ2-3; 9 bases are shared with TRBD2. Germline V gene sequence: CDR1 MNHEY, CDR2 SMNVEV (reference sequence). The CDR3 extends over 16 amino acids. V lost 1 base and J lost 6; bases outside the gene matches: 8. The CDR3 reads CASSLWRGGRGDTQYF. In nucleotides, the CDR3 is TGTGCCAGCAGTTTATGGCGGGGGGGCCGTGGGGATACGCAGTATTTT.

The J gene is TRBJ1-4, the V gene TRBV7-9; D may be TRBD1 (6 bases). The V end was cut by 5 bases, the J end by 5 bases, with 12 bases between. Germline V gene data show CDR1 as SEHNR and CDR2 as FQNEAQ (reference sequence). The CDR3 consists of 14 residues. The CDR3 region is CASSGGPSNEKLFF. In DNA form, the CDR3 reads TGTGCCAGCAGCGGGGGGCCCTCGAATGAAAAACTGTTTTTT.

This chain connects TRBV6-5 to TRBJ1-1; no reliable D call. With 6 bases removed from V and 7 bases from J, the gap between germline ends came to 15 bases. The CDR3 sequence is 13 residues long. Germline CDR1 MNHEY, CDR2 SVGAGI. The DNA for the CDR3 is TGTGCCAGCAGGTTCAAGGGTTCCTTTGAAGCTTTCTTT. It is translated as CASRFKGSFEAFF.

This clone was detected only once. The gene calls are TRBV27 and TRBJ2-3, with D unresolved. Germline CDR1 and CDR2: MNHEY and SMNVEV (reference sequence). V was clipped by 6 bases and J by 5 bases, with 6 bases between them. The CDR3 consists of 11 residues. CDR3 sequence reads: CASRGLDTQYF. CDR3 nucleotide sequence: TGTGCCAGCAGGGGTTTAGATACGCAGTATTTT.

The rearrangement links TRBV7-9 to TRBJ2-1; 7 positions match TRBD1. The germline gives CDR1 SEHNR, CDR2 FQNEAQ (reference sequence). V gave up 5 bases and J gave up 10 bases; unmatched junction bases: 5. The CDR3 sequence is 12 residues long. This CDR3 reads CASSPQGFEQFF. Here the CDR3 DNA reads TGTGCCAGCAGCCCACAGGGGTTCGAGCAGTTCTTC.

This clone was recorded once. The gene calls are TRBV19 and TRBJ2-5, with 9 positions matching TRBD1. The DNA end favors TRBJ2-7, so the J call may be wrong. The CDR3 sequence is 14 residues long. Germline V CDR1 and CDR2: LNHDA, SQIVND (reference sequence). The CDR3 is CASSPGQGPYEQYF. The DNA of the CDR3 is TGTGCCAGTTCCCCAGGACAGGGGCCCTACGAGCAGTACTTC.

This chain links TRBV10-3 with TRBJ1-2; no firm D call. The V end lost 3 bases, the J end lost 5 bases, and 19 bases lay between the germline ends. The CDR3 runs to 16 residues. Germline CDR1 and CDR2: ENHRY and SYGVKD. The CDR3 region is CAISDPHTWGLYGYTF. The CDR3 coding sequence is TGTGCCATCAGTGACCCCCACACCTGGGGTTTATATGGCTACACCTTC.

The chain carries TRBV5-6 and TRBJ2-1; TRBD1 might be the D (5 bases). V lost 3 bases and J 5 bases, leaving 21 bases between the germline ends. Germline assignment: CDR1 SGHDT and CDR2 YYEEEE. The CDR3 has 17 residues. The CDR3 here is CASSWDSGKVYDNEQFF. DNA for the CDR3: TGTGCCAGCAGCTGGGATTCAGGGAAGGTATACGACAATGAGCAGTTCTTC.

A remark on this clone: At one end the junction does not follow the germline gene, possibly because of a read error. V usage is TRBV6-1 and J usage is TRBJ1-2; possibly TRBD1 for D (6 bases). The CDR3 has 16 amino acids. Looked up from germline, CDR1 is MNHNS and CDR2 is SASEGT. Here the CDR3 reads CASREGQNNINYGYTF. CDR3 nucleotides: TGTGCCAGCAGGGAAGGACAGAACAATATTAACTATGGCTACACCTTC.

V is TRBV10-2 and J is TRBJ2-1, with D possibly TRBD2 on 6 matching bases. V shed 4 bases and J shed 0 bases, with 10 bases lying between them. The CDR3 runs 15 residues. Germline CDR1 and CDR2: WSHSY and SAAADI. The CDR3 region has the DNA TGCGCCAGCAGTGGATACGGGAGCTCCTACAATGAGCAGTTCTTC. It encodes CASSGYGSSYNEQFF.

CDR3 in amino acids: CASSQNPLSYEQYF. The CDR3 DNA reads as TGTGCCAGCAGCCAAAACCCTTTAAGCTACGAGCAGTACTTC. This sequence joins TRBV7-6 and TRBJ2-7, with D unresolved. V lost 5 bases, J lost 3 bases, and 14 bases lay in between. The length of the CDR3 is 14 residues. The germline gives CDR1 SGHVS, CDR2 FNYEAQ. Full variable domain (remainder filled in from reference TRBV7-6 and TRBJ2-7): GAGVSQSPRYKVTKRGQDVALRCDPISGHVSLYWYRQALGQGPEFLTYFNYEAQQDKSGLPNDRFSAERPEGSISTLTIQRTEQRDSAMYRCASSQNPLSYEQYFGPGTRLTVT.

The chain combines TRBV6-6 with TRBJ1-5; D remains unclear. The V and J ends lost 7 bases and 7 bases respectively, with 14 bases between them. Per germline, CDR1 MNHNY and CDR2 SVGAGI (reference sequence). There are 13 residues in the CDR3. The CDR3 loop is CASKDGKGQPQHF. Written as DNA, the CDR3 is TGTGCCAGCAAAGACGGAAAGGGACAGCCCCAGCATTTT.

The chain recombines TRBV27 with TRBJ2-3, with a possible D match to TRBD2 (5 bases). The CDR3 has 12 amino acids. Per the germline V gene, CDR1 is MNHEY and CDR2 is SMNVEV (reference sequence). V lost 5 bases, J lost 6 bases, and 9 bases lay in between. The CDR3 protein is CASSPRGDTQYF. In DNA form, the CDR3 reads TGTGCCAGCAGTCCGAGAGGGGATACGCAGTATTTT.

The J gene is TRBJ2-5, the V gene TRBV25-1, with 8 bases identical to TRBD1. The J call is doubtful: the DNA matches TRBJ2-7 better. The germline gives CDR1 MGHDK, CDR2 SYGVNS. The CDR3 runs 15 residues. This CDR3 is CASSPNRDRFYEQYF. The CDR3 DNA is TGTGCCAGCAGTCCAAACCGGGACAGGTTCTACGAGCAGTACTTC.

This clone was seen just once. The chain recombines TRBV6-1 with TRBJ1-1, with 10 bases lining up with TRBD1. The CDR3 runs 14 residues. J lost 4 bases, V lost 6 bases, and 5 bases had no gene match. The germline V gene encodes CDR1 MNHNS and CDR2 SASEGT. The CDR3 DNA reads as TGTGCCAGCAGACTCCGGGACAGGGGCACTGAAGCTTTCTTT. It is translated as CASRLRDRGTEAFF.

The V gene is TRBV10-3, the J gene TRBJ2-7; D ambiguous. The CDR3 loop spans 15 amino acids. CDR1 is ENHRY and CDR2 is SYGVKD in the germline V gene. Trimming cost V 4 bases and J 6 bases, with 19 bases left between them. Here the CDR3 DNA reads TGTGCCATCAGTGGGCAGGTTAATAGGTTGGGCGAGCAGTACTTC. Its protein product is CAISGQVNRLGEQYF.

The chain carries TRBV4-1 and TRBJ2-7; 7 nucleotides line up with TRBD2. The CDR3 contains 16 residues. Germline V CDR1 and CDR2: MGHRA, YSYEKL. Trimming took 0 bases from V and 2 from J; bases not matched to a gene: 7. This CDR3 reads CASSQDLGGVTYEQYF. CDR3 nucleotide sequence: TGCGCCAGCAGCCAAGATCTGGGGGGGGTCACCTACGAGCAGTACTTC.

The chain has TRBV29-1 and TRBJ2-1; perhaps TRBD1 as D (5 bases). Germline CDR1 is SQVTM and CDR2 is ANQGSEA. V lost 4 bases and J lost 1, with 11 bases in between. The CDR3 extends over 14 amino acids. DNA of the CDR3: TGCAGCGTTGGCAGGGCCCTATCCTACAATGAGCAGTTCTTC. It codes for CSVGRALSYNEQFF.

The V call is TRBV7-8, the J call TRBJ2-3, with D perhaps TRBD2 (5 bases). V was trimmed by 2 bases and J by 1 base, leaving 7 bases between them. The germline V gene has CDR1 SGHVS and CDR2 FQNEAQ. The CDR3 spans 14 residues. CDR3 amino acids: CASSLNGGTDTQYF. The DNA of the CDR3 is TGTGCCAGCAGCTTAAACGGGGGCACAGATACGCAGTATTTT.